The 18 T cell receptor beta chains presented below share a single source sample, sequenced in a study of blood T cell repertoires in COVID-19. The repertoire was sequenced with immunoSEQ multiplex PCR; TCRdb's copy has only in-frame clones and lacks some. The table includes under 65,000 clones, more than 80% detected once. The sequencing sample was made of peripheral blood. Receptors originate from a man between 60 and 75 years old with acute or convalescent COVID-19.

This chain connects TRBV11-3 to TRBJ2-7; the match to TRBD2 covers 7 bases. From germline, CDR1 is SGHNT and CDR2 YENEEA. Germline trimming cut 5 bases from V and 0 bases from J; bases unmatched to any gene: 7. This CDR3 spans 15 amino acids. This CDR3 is CASSRDYPISYEQYF. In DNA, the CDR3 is TGTGCCAGCAGCCGGGACTACCCTATCTCCTACGAGCAGTACTTC.

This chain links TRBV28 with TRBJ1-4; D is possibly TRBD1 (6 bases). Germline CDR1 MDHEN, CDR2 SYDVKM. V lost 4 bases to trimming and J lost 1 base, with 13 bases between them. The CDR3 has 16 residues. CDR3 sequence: CASSSAGVGTNEKLFF. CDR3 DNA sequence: TGTGCCAGCAGTTCCGCAGGGGTCGGAACTAATGAAAAACTGTTTTTT.

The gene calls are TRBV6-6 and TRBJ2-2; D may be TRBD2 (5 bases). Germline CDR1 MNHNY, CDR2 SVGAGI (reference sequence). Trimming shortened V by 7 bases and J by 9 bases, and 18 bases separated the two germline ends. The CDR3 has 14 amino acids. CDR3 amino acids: CASILRTEGRELFF. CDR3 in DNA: TGTGCCAGCATCCTCCGGACCGAGGGCCGGGAGCTGTTTTTT.

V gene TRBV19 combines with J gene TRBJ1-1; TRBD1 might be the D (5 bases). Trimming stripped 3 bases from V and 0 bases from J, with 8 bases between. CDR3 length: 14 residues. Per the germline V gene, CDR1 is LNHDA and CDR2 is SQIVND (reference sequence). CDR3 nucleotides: TGTGCCAGTAGTATGCGGGGGATGAACACTGAAGCTTTCTTT. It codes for CASSMRGMNTEAFF.

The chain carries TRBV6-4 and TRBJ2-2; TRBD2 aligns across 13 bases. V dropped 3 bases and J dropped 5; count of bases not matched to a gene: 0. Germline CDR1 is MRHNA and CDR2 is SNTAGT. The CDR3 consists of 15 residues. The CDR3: CASSELAGGTGELFF. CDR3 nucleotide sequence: TGTGCCAGCAGTGAACTAGCGGGAGGGACCGGGGAGCTGTTTTTT.

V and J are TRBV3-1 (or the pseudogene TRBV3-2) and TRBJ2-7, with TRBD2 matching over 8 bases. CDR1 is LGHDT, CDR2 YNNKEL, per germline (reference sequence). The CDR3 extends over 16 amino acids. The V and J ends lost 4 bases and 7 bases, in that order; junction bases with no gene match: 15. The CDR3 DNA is TGTGCCAGCAGCCCAAGGTGGGGACTAGTGGGAGAAGAGCAGTACTTC. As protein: CASSPRWGLVGEEQYF.

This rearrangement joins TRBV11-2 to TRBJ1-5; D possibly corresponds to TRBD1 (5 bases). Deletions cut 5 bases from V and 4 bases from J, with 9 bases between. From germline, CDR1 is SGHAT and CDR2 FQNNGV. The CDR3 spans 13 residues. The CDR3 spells CASSLDSNQPQHF. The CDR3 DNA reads TGTGCCAGCAGCCTCGACAGTAATCAGCCCCAGCATTTT.

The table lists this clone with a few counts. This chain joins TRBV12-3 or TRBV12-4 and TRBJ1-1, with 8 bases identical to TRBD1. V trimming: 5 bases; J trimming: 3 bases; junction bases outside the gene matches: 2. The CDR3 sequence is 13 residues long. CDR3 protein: CASSRTGYTEAFF. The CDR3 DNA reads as TGTGCCAGCAGTCGGACAGGGTACACTGAAGCTTTCTTT.

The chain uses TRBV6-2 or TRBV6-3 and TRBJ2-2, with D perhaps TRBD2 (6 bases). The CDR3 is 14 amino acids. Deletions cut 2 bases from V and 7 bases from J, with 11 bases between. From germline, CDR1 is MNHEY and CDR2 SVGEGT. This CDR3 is CASSYAGRDGELFF. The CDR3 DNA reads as TGTGCCAGCAGTTACGCGGGAAGGGACGGGGAGCTGTTTTTT.

CDR3 in amino acids: CSVEGQGEWEQFF. CDR3 in DNA: TGCAGCGTGGAGGGACAGGGGGAGTGGGAGCAGTTCTTC. V is TRBV29-1 and J is TRBJ2-1; 11 nucleotides agree with TRBD1. This CDR3 is built from 13 residues. Germline V gives CDR1 SQVTM, CDR2 ANQGSEA. J was trimmed by 10 bases and V by 6 bases; bases with no gene match: 8.

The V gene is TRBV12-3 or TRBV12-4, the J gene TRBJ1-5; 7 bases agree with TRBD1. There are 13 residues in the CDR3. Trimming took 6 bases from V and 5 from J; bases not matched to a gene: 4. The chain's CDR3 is CASSLTGDQPQHF. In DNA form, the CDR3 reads TGTGCCAGCAGCTTAACAGGGGATCAGCCCCAGCATTTT.

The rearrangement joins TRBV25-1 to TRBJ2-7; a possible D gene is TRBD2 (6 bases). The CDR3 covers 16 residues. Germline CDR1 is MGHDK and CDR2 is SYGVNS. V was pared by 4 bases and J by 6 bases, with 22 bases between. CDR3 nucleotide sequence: TGTGCCAGCAGTGTCCCGGGACTCCCCTTCGAGGCCGAGCAGTACTTC. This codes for CASSVPGLPFEAEQYF.

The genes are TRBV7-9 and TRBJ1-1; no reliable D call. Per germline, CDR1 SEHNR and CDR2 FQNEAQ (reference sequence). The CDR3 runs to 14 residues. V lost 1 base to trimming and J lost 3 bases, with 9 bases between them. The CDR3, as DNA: TGTGCCAGCAGCTTAGGAGGGTTTGACACTGAAGCTTTCTTT. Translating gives CASSLGGFDTEAFF.

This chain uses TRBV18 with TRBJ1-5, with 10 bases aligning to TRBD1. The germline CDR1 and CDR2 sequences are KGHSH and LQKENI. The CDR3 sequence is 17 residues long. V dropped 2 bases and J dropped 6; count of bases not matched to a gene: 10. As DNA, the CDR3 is TGTGCCAGCTCACCAGGGGTGGCGACAGGGGGCTTTCAGCCCCAGCATTTT. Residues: CASSPGVATGGFQPQHF.

CDR3 region: CASSLLLDQPQHF. CDR3 sequence (DNA): TGTGCCAGCAGCTTATTATTAGATCAGCCCCAGCATTTT. This rearrangement joins TRBV11-2 to TRBJ1-5; D not resolved. Germline V lookup: CDR1 SGHAT, CDR2 FQNNGV. Deletions cut 2 bases from V and 5 bases from J, with 7 bases between. The CDR3 is made up of 13 amino acids.

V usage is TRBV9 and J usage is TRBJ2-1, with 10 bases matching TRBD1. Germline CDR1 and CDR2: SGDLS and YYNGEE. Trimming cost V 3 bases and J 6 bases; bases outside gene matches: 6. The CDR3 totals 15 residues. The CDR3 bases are TGTGCCAGCAGCGCCGGGACAGGGGTCTTCAATGAGCAGTTCTTC. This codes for CASSAGTGVFNEQFF.

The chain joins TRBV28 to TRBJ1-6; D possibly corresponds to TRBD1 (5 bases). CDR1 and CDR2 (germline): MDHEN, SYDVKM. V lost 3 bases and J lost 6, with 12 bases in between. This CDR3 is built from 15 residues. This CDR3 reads CASSFLSTVNSPLHF. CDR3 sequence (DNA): TGTGCCAGCAGTTTCCTCTCGACAGTTAATTCACCCCTCCACTTT.

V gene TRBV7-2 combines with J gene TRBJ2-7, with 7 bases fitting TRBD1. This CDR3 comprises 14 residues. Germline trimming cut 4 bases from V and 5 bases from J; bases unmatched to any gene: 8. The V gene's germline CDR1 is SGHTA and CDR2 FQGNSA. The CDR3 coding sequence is TGTGCCAGCAGCTACGGCCAGGGACAGAACGAGCAGTACTTC. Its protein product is CASSYGQGQNEQYF.